This T cell receptor beta chain was identified during a study of cytotoxic CD8 clonotypes in ibrutinib-treated CLL. This clone was seen a few times. This CDR3 has 11 residues. Germline CDR1 ENHRY, CDR2 SYGVKD. Trimming shortened V by 2 bases and J by 8 bases, and 4 bases separated the two germline ends. Some clones are missing from TCRdb's copy, which holds only in-frame ones; the method was immunoSEQ multiplex PCR. The repertoire consists of over 250,000 clones, with 76% occurring once and the leading ten covering roughly 5%. Here the sequenced sample was PBMCs, taken at disease progression, from a patient treated with ibrutinib. This receptor was identified in a human donor with chronic lymphocytic leukemia. The V and J genes are TRBV10-3 and TRBJ2-1; D unclear. The DNA of the CDR3 is TGTGCCATCAGTGAGCTGGATGAGCAGTTCTTC. It specifies CAISELDEQFF.